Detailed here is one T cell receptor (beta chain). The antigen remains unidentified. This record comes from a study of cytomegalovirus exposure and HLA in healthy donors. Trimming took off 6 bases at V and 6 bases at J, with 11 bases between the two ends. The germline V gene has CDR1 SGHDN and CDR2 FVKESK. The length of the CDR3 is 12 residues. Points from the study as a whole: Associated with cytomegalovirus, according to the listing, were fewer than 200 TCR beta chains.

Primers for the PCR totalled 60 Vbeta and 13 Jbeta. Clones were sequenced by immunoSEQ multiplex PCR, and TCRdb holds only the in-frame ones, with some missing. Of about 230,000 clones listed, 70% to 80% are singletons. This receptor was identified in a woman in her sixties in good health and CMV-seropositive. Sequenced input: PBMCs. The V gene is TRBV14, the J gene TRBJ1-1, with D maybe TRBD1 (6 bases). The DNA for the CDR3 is TGTGCCAGCAGAAATGGGGGCGCTGAAGCTTTCTTT. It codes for CASRNGGAEAFF.